The next 26 T cell receptor beta chains were all read from a single sample in a study of T-cell reconstitution after alpha-beta-depleted transplantation in children. Unique molecular identifiers were used to barcode this TCRbeta library. TCRdb re-analysed the PCR reads in MiXCR, keeping a single row per CDR3 protein. The table records around 240,000 distinct CDR3 sequences, under 9.5% of them present only once. This material consisted of PBMCs, mostly from graft donor cells, taken 180 days after TCRalphabeta/CD19-depleted stem cell transplant. The receptors here all came from a male patient younger than 18 who had a stem cell transplant for acute lymphoblastic leukemia, so the T cells may come from the graft donor.

This clonotype was counted many times. Its ends do not fully match the called genes, so a read error is possible. This rearrangement joins TRBV6-1 to TRBJ2-3, with D perhaps matching TRBD1 or TRBD2 (5 bases each). Germline V gene lookup returns CDR1 MNHNS and CDR2 SASEGT. CDR3 size: 14 residues. The CDR3, as DNA: TGCGCCAGCAGGACGGGGCTGAGCACAGATACGCAGTATTTT. The encoded protein is CASRTGLSTDTQYF.

The chain recombines TRBV20-1 with TRBJ2-1; possible D gene TRBD2, 7 bases. Trimming took 0 bases from V and 5 from J, leaving 14 bases between them. This CDR3 comprises 15 residues. Germline lookup yields CDR1 DFQATT and CDR2 SNEGSKA (reference sequence). The DNA of the CDR3 is TGCAGTGCTAGAGATCCCGAGGGGGGGAACAATGAGCAGTTCTTC. Protein: CSARDPEGGNNEQFF.

By proportion, this clonotype is medium-sized. The chain carries TRBV5-5 and TRBJ2-2; D may match TRBD1 or TRBD2 (5 bases each). The CDR3 has 16 residues. Trimming shortened V by 3 bases and J by 1 base, and 13 bases separated the two germline ends. Per the germline V gene, CDR1 is SGHKS and CDR2 is YYEKEE (reference sequence). This chain's CDR3 is CASSSGTKLNTGELFF. In DNA, the CDR3 is TGTGCCAGCAGCTCGGGGACGAAGCTGAACACCGGGGAGCTGTTTTTT.

In regard to this clonotype: A much larger clone is a single base away; this may be a read error. The J gene is TRBJ1-5, the V gene TRBV6-5; D gene uncertain. The germline CDR1 and CDR2 sequences are MNHEY and SVGAGI. V was pared by 7 bases and J by 0 bases, with 19 bases between. This CDR3 is built from 17 residues. Written as DNA, the CDR3 is TGTGCCAGCACTCACTTGAGGGCGGCGGGTAGCAATCAGCCCCAGCATTTT. Translated: CASTHLRAAGSNQPQHF.

This clonotype was seen repeatedly, ten times or more. The chain has TRBV19 and TRBJ2-2, with D perhaps matching TRBD1 (6 bases). The CDR3 contains 13 residues. Germline CDR1 LNHDA, CDR2 SQIVND (reference sequence). Trimming removed 7 bases at V and 6 bases at J, with 12 bases between. The CDR3 nucleotides are TGTGCCAGTAAGGGACAAACCCCCGGGGAGCTGTTTTTT. Translation: CASKGQTPGELFF.

This clonotype appeared many times. The chain couples TRBV20-1 to TRBJ1-3; D is uncertain. Germline V lookup: CDR1 DFQATT, CDR2 SNEGSKA (reference sequence). CDR3 length equals 12 residues. V lost 0 bases and J lost 7, with 7 bases in between. CDR3 amino acids: CSAREPRNTIYF. The CDR3, as DNA: TGCAGTGCTAGAGAGCCGCGGAACACCATATATTTT.

In its sample, this clonotype was seen many times. The chain links TRBV4-3 to TRBJ1-1, with D hard to call. V was shortened by 2 bases and J by 3 bases, with 7 bases between the two germline ends. The CDR3 consists of 13 residues. Germline CDR1 is LGHNA and CDR2 is YSLEER. CDR3 region: CASSQFPDTEAFF. In DNA form, the CDR3 reads TGCGCCAGCAGCCAATTTCCGGACACTGAAGCTTTCTTT.

This clonotype was observed many times. This rearrangement joins TRBV9 to TRBJ2-3; 10 bases are a match to TRBD1. The junction had 11 bases not matched to a gene; V was cut back by 3 bases and J by 4 bases. The V gene's germline CDR1 is SGDLS and CDR2 YYNGEE. The CDR3 covers 17 residues. In nucleotides, the CDR3 is TGTGCCAGCAGCGCCCGGGTCGGGGACAGGGGTCCAGATACGCAGTATTTT. Its translation is CASSARVGDRGPDTQYF.

This clonotype appeared many times. The gene calls are TRBV5-8 and TRBJ2-5; 7 bases map to TRBD2. CDR3 size: 14 residues. Per germline, CDR1 SGHTS and CDR2 YDEGEE. Unmatched junction bases numbered 4, after V lost 4 bases and J lost 1 base. CDR3 amino acids: CASSHPSGQETQYF. CDR3 coding DNA: TGTGCCAGCAGCCATCCTAGCGGCCAAGAGACCCAGTACTTC.

This clonotype was found a few times. The gene calls are TRBV12-3 or TRBV12-4 and TRBJ2-6, with 9 bases that match TRBD1. The CDR3 is 16 amino acids. Unmatched junction bases numbered 3, after V lost 6 bases and J lost 0 bases. CDR3 protein: CASRGTGPSGANVLTF. The CDR3 DNA follows: TGTGCCAGCAGGGGGACAGGGCCCTCTGGGGCCAACGTCCTGACTTTC.

This clonotype was observed at least ten times. CDR3 in DNA: TGCAGCGTTAACAGGGGCCAAGGCTACGAGCAGTACTTC. Protein: CSVNRGQGYEQYF. This chain uses TRBV29-1 with TRBJ2-7, with 7 bases matching TRBD1. V shed 5 bases, J shed 3 bases, and the junction held 7 bases outside the gene matches. There are 13 residues in the CDR3. CDR1 and CDR2 (germline): SQVTM, ANQGSEA.

This clonotype was seen at least ten times. V gene TRBV12-3 or TRBV12-4 combines with J gene TRBJ2-3, with 7 positions matching TRBD2. This CDR3 comprises 14 residues. Unmatched junction bases numbered 5, after V lost 4 bases and J lost 4 bases. Written as DNA, the CDR3 is TGTGCCAGCAGTTCGCGGGAGTTCGCAGATACGCAGTATTTT. As protein: CASSSREFADTQYF.

In this sample, this clonotype turned up many times. The chain couples TRBV28 to TRBJ1-2; D unresolved. The CDR3 has 16 residues. Looked up from germline, CDR1 is MDHEN and CDR2 is SYDVKM. Trimming left V 2 bases short and J 4 bases short, with 17 bases between. The CDR3 DNA follows: TGTGCCAGCAGTTTAAACGTTTTGGGAGCCTCCTATGGCTACACCTTC. It yields the protein CASSLNVLGASYGYTF.

In its sample, this clonotype was seen many times. The V and J genes are TRBV10-3 and TRBJ2-1; 11 nucleotides agree with TRBD2. The CDR3 is 14 residues long. The germline V gene encodes CDR1 ENHRY and CDR2 SYGVKD. V was clipped by 11 bases and J by 3 bases; unmatched bases: 6. CDR3: CASSGTSGYNEQFF. The DNA for the CDR3 is TGTGCCTCCTCCGGGACTAGCGGCTACAATGAGCAGTTCTTC.

In this sample, this clonotype turned up many times. The V call is TRBV25-1, the J call TRBJ1-4, with D possibly matching TRBD1 (5 bases). The CDR3 sequence is 16 residues long. With 6 bases removed from V and 0 bases from J, the gap between germline ends came to 14 bases. The germline CDR1 and CDR2 sequences are MGHDK and SYGVNS. CDR3 bases: TGTGCCAGCAGAGGTATCCAGGGCACAACTAATGAAAAACTGTTTTTT. Its protein is CASRGIQGTTNEKLFF. Based on the CDR3 plus reference TRBV25-1 and TRBJ1-4, the full variable domain is EADIYQTPRYLVIGTGKKITLECSQTMGHDKMYWYQQDPGMELHLIHYSYGVNSTEKGDLSSESTVSRIRTEHFPLTLESARPSHTSQYLCASRGIQGTTNEKLFFGSGTQLSVL.

At least ten counts were recorded for this clonotype. The chain links TRBV28 to TRBJ1-2; possible D gene TRBD1, 6 bases. Germline V CDR1 and CDR2: MDHEN, SYDVKM. V was clipped by 4 bases and J by 2 bases, with 8 bases between them. The CDR3 is made up of 13 amino acids. CDR3 bases: TGTGCCAGCAGTTCGGACAGCAACTATGGCTACACCTTC. This translates into CASSSDSNYGYTF.

Many counts were recorded for this clonotype. This chain uses TRBV7-9 with TRBJ1-4, with 8 bases that match TRBD1. After removal of 1 base from V and 4 bases from J, the junction contained 2 bases not matched to a gene. This CDR3 has 15 residues. Germline V gene data show CDR1 as SEHNR and CDR2 as FQNEAQ (reference sequence). CDR3 sequence: CASSLGQGNNEKLFF. In nucleotides, the CDR3 is TGTGCCAGCAGCTTAGGACAGGGGAATAATGAAAAACTGTTTTTT.

In its sample, this clonotype was seen a few times. The chain recombines TRBV6-6 with TRBJ2-7; 7 bases match TRBD1. Trimming removed 8 bases from V and 6 bases from J; junction bases left unmatched: 7. Per germline, CDR1 MNHNY and CDR2 SVGAGI (reference sequence). The CDR3 length is 12 residues. The CDR3 sequence is CASRTGSFEQYF. In DNA form, the CDR3 reads TGTGCCAGCCGGACAGGTTCTTTCGAGCAGTACTTC.

This clonotype has at least ten counts. This chain connects TRBV20-1 to TRBJ2-3; 8 nucleotides match TRBD1. CDR1 and CDR2 from the germline V gene are DFQATT and SNEGSKA (reference sequence). CDR3 size: 11 residues. V gave up 5 bases and J gave up 8 bases; unmatched junction bases: 3. CDR3 sequence (DNA): TGCAGTGCTCCCCAGGGGGCTACGCAGTATTTT. Its protein is CSAPQGATQYF.

About this clonotype: One junction end disagrees with the germline gene, perhaps due to a read error. V gene TRBV6-1 combines with J gene TRBJ1-3; possibly TRBD1 for D (5 bases). The CDR3 covers 20 residues. From germline, CDR1 is MNHNS and CDR2 SASEGT. The CDR3 loop is CASCEIGGGTTLPSGNTIYF. The CDR3 coding sequence is TGTGCCAGCTGTGAAATTGGGGGGGGGACCACACTTCCCTCTGGAAACACCATATATTTT.

This clonotype was picked up many times. The chain uses TRBV20-1 and TRBJ1-6, with 7 positions matching TRBD1. Trimming took 3 bases from V and 12 from J; bases not matched to a gene: 8. The CDR3 consists of 13 residues. The germline CDR1 and CDR2 sequences are DFQATT and SNEGSKA (reference sequence). The DNA of the CDR3 is TGCAGTGCTAGTCCACAGGGGAGATTACCCCTCCACTTT. Protein sequence: CSASPQGRLPLHF.

V gene TRBV11-2 combines with J gene TRBJ1-1; D call uncertain. Germline assignment: CDR1 SGHAT and CDR2 FQNNGV. The V end lost 5 bases, the J end lost 3 bases, and 16 bases lay between the germline ends. The CDR3 contains 15 residues. For the CDR3, the DNA is TGTGCCAGCAGCCCCGAACCGGCGGGGTACACTGAAGCTTTCTTT. Encoded protein: CASSPEPAGYTEAFF.

This clonotype was seen at least ten times. The chain joins TRBV27 to TRBJ1-5, with a tentative D call TRBD1 (6 bases). V lost 5 bases to trimming and J lost 1 base, with 12 bases between them. The CDR3 has 15 amino acids. From germline, CDR1 is MNHEY and CDR2 SMNVEV (reference sequence). CDR3 DNA sequence: TGTGCCAGCAGTCCAACAGGGATAAGCAATCAGCCCCAGCATTTT. Its protein product is CASSPTGISNQPQHF.

There are many counts of this clonotype. J is TRBJ2-3 and V is TRBV14; 7 bases match TRBD1. Germline lookup yields CDR1 SGHDN and CDR2 FVKESK. The CDR3 spans 15 residues. The V and J ends lost 5 bases and 0 bases, in that order; junction bases with no gene match: 5. CDR3 nucleotide sequence: TGTGCCAGCAGCTATACAGGGGCTAGCACAGATACGCAGTATTTT. Amino acids: CASSYTGASTDTQYF.

Ten or more counts support this clonotype. CDR3 protein: CASSLGQASGANVLTF. The CDR3 bases are TGCGCCAGCAGCCTGGGACAGGCCTCTGGGGCCAACGTCCTGACTTTC. The genes are TRBV4-3 and TRBJ2-6, with 8 bases lining up with TRBD1. Germline values: CDR1 LGHNA, CDR2 YSLEER. CDR3 length: 16 residues. V was pared by 4 bases and J by 0 bases, with 2 bases of the junction left unmatched.

A remark on this clonotype: A much bigger clone sits one base away, suggesting this may be a read error. The rearrangement joins TRBV2 to TRBJ2-1; 10 nucleotides align to TRBD1. Germline CDR1 and CDR2: SNHLY and FYNNEI. There are 15 residues in the CDR3. In DNA form, the CDR3 reads TGTGCCAGCAGTTTGACAGGGGGCATAAACAATGAGCGGTTCTTC. This encodes CASSLTGGINNERFF.